The text below deals with one T cell receptor beta chain. Its antigen is not identified. This entry is derived from a study of T cells in narcolepsy. General study findings and limits: Autoreactive clonotypes reportedly recurred in blood of same and different patients, not controls.

CDR1 and CDR2 from the germline V gene are SQVTM and ANQGSEA. V was pared by 4 bases and J by 8 bases, with 14 bases between. The CDR3 covers 12 residues. TCRdb's copy holds only in-frame clones and misses some; the assay was immunoSEQ multiplex PCR. In the table there are 30,000 or so clones, around 82% of which are singletons. Input material: CD45RA- memory CD4+ T cells from PBMCs. The V gene is TRBV29-1, the J gene TRBJ1-1; D possibly corresponds to TRBD1 (6 bases). This receptor was identified in a human donor with narcolepsy. CDR3 protein: CSVAGRGREAFF. Written as DNA, the CDR3 is TGCAGCGTTGCGGGCAGGGGTAGAGAAGCTTTCTTT.